These 5 T cell receptor beta chains came from one sample sequenced in a study of cytomegalovirus exposure and HLA in healthy donors. Primers: 60 Vbeta forward and 13 Jbeta reverse. Sequencing was performed with immunoSEQ multiplex PCR; in TCRdb, only in-frame clones are kept and a portion is missing. The sample has 90,000 or so clones; 55% to 85% are singletons. The specimen was PBMCs. These receptor sequences come from a woman between 18 and 29 years old in good health and CMV-seropositive.

The chain couples TRBV9 to TRBJ1-1, with TRBD1 matching 8 bases. Losses at the gene ends were 3 bases for V and 4 bases for J; bases not matched to a gene: 8. This CDR3 contains 15 residues. CDR1 and CDR2 (germline): SGDLS, YYNGEE. The CDR3 DNA reads as TGTGCCAGCAGCGCCACGGGACAGGCCGTCACTGAAGCTTTCTTT. This gives the protein CASSATGQAVTEAFF.

This clone was seen only a few times. The CDR3 loop is CASTRTSRQVVFTDALTF. The CDR3 nucleotides are TGTGCCAGCACCCGTACTTCCCGGCAGGTGGTTTTTACAGATGCCCTGACTTTC. This chain uses TRBV7-2 with TRBJ2-6; D gene ambiguous. The CDR3 sequence is 18 residues long. The V and J ends lost 7 bases and 15 bases respectively, with 34 bases between them. In germline, CDR1 is SGHTA, CDR2 FQGNSA.

This clone was seen just once. V and J are TRBV9 and TRBJ1-4; D gene unclear. V shed 1 base and J shed 8 bases, with 15 bases lying between them. The CDR3 has 15 amino acids. Germline values: CDR1 SGDLS, CDR2 YYNGEE. CDR3 sequence reads: CASSVSTDLGEKLFF. CDR3 bases: TGTGCCAGCAGCGTAAGCACCGACCTAGGAGAAAAACTGTTTTTT.

This clone has only a few counts. The chain links TRBV28 to TRBJ2-7; TRBD1 matches 10 bases. The CDR3 is 15 amino acids. CDR1 is MDHEN and CDR2 is SYDVKM in the germline V gene. With V trimmed by 6 bases and J by 3 bases, 8 bases remained unmatched. The CDR3: CASSEAGTGDYEQYF. CDR3 DNA: TGTGCCAGCAGCGAAGCCGGGACAGGGGACTACGAGCAGTACTTC.

The chain joins TRBV5-6 to TRBJ2-1, with TRBD2 identical over 13 bases. The CDR3 runs to 15 residues. The V and J ends lost 4 bases and 7 bases, in that order; junction bases with no gene match: 5. CDR1 and CDR2 from the germline V gene are SGHDT and YYEEEE. CDR3 DNA: TGTGCCAGCAGCCACCCGGGACTAGCGGGGAATGAGCAGTTCTTC. Amino acid sequence: CASSHPGLAGNEQFF.